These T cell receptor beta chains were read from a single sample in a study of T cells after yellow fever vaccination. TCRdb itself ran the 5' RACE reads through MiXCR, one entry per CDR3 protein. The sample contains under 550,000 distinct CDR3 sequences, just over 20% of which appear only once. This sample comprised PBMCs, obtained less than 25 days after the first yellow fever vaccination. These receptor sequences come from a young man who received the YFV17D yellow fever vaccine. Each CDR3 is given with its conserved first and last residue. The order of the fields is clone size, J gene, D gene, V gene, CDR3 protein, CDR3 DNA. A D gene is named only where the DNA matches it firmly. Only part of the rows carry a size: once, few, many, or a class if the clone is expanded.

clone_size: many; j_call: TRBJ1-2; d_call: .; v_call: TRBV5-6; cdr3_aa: CASSRDGNYGYTF; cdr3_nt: TGTGCCAGCAGCCGGGACGGAAACTATGGCTACACCTTC
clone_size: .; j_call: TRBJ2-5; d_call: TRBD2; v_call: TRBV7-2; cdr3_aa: CASSFATGGTTGETQYF; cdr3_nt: TGTGCCAGCAGCTTCGCAACGGGGGGGACGACTGGAGAGACCCAGTACTTC
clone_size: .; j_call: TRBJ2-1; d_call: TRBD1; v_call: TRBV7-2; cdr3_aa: CASSFRGQDSSYNEQFF; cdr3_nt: TGTGCCAGCAGCTTCCGGGGACAGGATAGCTCCTACAATGAGCAGTTCTTC
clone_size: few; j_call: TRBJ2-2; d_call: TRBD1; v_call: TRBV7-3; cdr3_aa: CASRDRGNTGELFF; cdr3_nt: TGTGCCAGCAGGGACAGGGGAAACACCGGGGAGCTGTTTTTT
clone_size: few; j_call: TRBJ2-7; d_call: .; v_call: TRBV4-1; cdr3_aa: CASSQKGERYF; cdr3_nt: TGCGCCAGCAGTCAGAAGGGGGAACGGTACTTC
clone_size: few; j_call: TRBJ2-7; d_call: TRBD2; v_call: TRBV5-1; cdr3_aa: CASSPEGAGGLYEQYF; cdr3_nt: TGCGCCAGCAGCCCGGAGGGAGCGGGGGGCCTCTACGAGCAGTACTTC
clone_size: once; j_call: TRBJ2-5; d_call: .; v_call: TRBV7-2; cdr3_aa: CASRGQAAHLQETQYF; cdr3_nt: TGTGCCAGCAGGGGGCAAGCGGCCCACCTACAAGAGACCCAGTACTTC
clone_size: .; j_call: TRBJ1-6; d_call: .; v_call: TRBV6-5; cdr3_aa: CASSLLDSLYNSPLHF; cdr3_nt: TGTGCCAGCAGTTTGCTGGACAGTCTCTATAATTCACCCCTCCACTTT
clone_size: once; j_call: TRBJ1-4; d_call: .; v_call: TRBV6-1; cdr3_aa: CASRQQGTNEKLFF; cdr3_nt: TGTGCCAGCAGGCAACAGGGTACTAATGAAAAACTGTTTTTT
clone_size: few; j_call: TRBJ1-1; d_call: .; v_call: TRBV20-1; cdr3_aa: CSATGTTNTEAFF; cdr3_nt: TGCAGTGCTACCGGGACGACGAACACTGAAGCTTTCTTT
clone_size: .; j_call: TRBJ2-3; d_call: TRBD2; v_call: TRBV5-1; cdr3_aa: CASSLEGPTSGGLRTQYF; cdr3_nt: TGCGCCAGCAGCTTAGAGGGCCCGACTAGCGGGGGGCTTCGTACGCAGTATTTT
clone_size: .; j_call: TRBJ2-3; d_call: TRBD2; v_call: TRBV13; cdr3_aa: CASSFWTSNIKDTQYF; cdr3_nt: TGTGCCAGCAGCTTCTGGACTAGCAATATCAAAGATACGCAGTATTTT
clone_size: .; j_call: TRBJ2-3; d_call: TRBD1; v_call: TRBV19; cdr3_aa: CASSVWLLGQSTDTQYF; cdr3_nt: TGTGCCAGTAGTGTGTGGCTTTTGGGACAGAGCACAGATACGCAGTATTTT
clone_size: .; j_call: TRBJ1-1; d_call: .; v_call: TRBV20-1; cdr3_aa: CSASGSEHGTYTEAFF; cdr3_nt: TGCAGTGCCTCTGGTAGTGAGCACGGGACATACACTGAAGCTTTCTTT
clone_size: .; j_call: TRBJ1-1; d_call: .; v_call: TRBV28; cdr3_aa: CASSLYFTEAFF; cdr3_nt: TGTGCCAGCAGTTTATACTTCACTGAAGCTTTCTTT
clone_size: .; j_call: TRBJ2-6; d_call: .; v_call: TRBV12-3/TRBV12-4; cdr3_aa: CASITGANVLTF; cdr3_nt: TGTGCCAGCATAACTGGGGCCAACGTCCTGACTTTC
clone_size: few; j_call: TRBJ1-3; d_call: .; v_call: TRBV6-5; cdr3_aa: CASSYSGQQYRNSGNTIYF; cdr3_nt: TGTGCCAGCAGTTACTCTGGACAGCAGTACCGCAACTCTGGAAACACCATATATTTT
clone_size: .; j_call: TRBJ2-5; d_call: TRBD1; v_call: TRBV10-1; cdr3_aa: CASSESGQLGTQYF; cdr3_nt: TGCGCCAGCAGTGAGTCGGGACAGCTAGGGACCCAGTACTTC
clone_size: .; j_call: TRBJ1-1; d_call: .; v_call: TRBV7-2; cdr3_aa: CASSLNREFTEAFF; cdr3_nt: TGTGCCAGCAGCTTAAACAGAGAGTTCACTGAAGCTTTCTTT
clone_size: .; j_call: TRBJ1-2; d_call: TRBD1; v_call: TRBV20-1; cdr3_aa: CSARAGQGRDGYTF; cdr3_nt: TGCAGTGCTAGAGCCGGACAGGGGAGAGATGGCTACACCTTC
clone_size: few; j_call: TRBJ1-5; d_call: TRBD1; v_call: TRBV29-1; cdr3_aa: CSVVGDRPNQPQHF; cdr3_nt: TGCAGCGTTGTAGGGGACAGACCTAATCAGCCCCAGCATTTT
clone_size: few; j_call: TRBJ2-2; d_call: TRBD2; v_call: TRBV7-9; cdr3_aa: CASGDVSGGDTGELFF; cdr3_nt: TGTGCCAGCGGGGACGTCTCGGGAGGGGACACCGGGGAGCTGTTTTTT